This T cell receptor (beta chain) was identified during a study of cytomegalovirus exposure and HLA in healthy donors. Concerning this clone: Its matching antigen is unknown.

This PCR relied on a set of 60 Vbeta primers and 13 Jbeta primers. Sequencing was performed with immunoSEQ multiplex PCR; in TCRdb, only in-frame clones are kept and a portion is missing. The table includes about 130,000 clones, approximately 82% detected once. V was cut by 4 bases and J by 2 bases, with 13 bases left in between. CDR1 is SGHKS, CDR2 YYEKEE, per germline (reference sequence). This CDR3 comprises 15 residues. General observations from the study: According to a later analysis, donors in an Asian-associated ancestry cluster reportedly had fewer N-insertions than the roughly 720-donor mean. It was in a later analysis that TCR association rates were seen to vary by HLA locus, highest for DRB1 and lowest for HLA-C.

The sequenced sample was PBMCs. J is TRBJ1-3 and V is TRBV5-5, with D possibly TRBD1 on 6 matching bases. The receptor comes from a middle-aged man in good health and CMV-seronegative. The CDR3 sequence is CASSGTGTTGNTIYF. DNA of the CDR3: TGTGCCAGCAGCGGGACCGGGACAACTGGAAACACCATATATTTT.